This passage covers 27 T cell receptor beta chains from one sample sequenced in a study of HIV-infected patients and healthy controls. No cell fractionation was done, so the repertoire covers all unsorted peripheral blood T cells. cDNA was made from about 510 ng RNA using alpha and beta constant primers. Separate chain-specific third strand synthesis with multiplexing indices produced the alpha and beta libraries. TCRdb reprocessed the 5' RACE reads with MiXCR, giving one entry per CDR3 protein. The sample consists of 17,000 or so distinct CDR3 sequences, 4.5% to 5.5% of them appearing once. Sequenced input: blood. The source is an adult in good health.

V usage is TRBV30 and J usage is TRBJ1-5; a possible D gene is TRBD1 (5 bases). The CDR3 contains 13 residues. The germline V gene has CDR1 GTSNPN and CDR2 SVGIG (reference sequence). Trimming stripped 3 bases from V and 7 bases from J, with 13 bases between. Here the CDR3 DNA reads TGTGCCTGGAGAACGGGGGAAGGGCAGCCCCAGCATTTT. Its translation is CAWRTGEGQPQHF.

The sample holds many counts of this clonotype. The V call is TRBV6-2 or TRBV6-3, the J call TRBJ2-7; TRBD2 agrees at 8 bases. Germline V gene lookup returns CDR1 MNHEY and CDR2 SVGEGT. J was trimmed by 0 bases and V by 6 bases; bases with no gene match: 7. The CDR3 loop spans 15 amino acids. CDR3 bases: TGTGCCAGCAGCCACCGAGCGGGGGCCTCCTACGAGCAGTACTTC. This sequence encodes CASSHRAGASYEQYF.

The V and J genes are TRBV5-6 and TRBJ2-3; D is ambiguous. The CDR3 is made up of 17 amino acids. With 4 bases removed from V and 1 base from J, the gap between germline ends came to 19 bases. CDR1 is SGHDT, CDR2 YYEEEE, per germline. CDR3 in amino acids: CASSQRVGPSGTDTQYF. Here the CDR3 DNA reads TGTGCCAGCAGCCAAAGAGTAGGCCCCTCGGGCACAGATACGCAGTATTTT.

This clonotype was seen at least ten times. The chain links TRBV12-3 or TRBV12-4 to TRBJ1-1; D is unresolved. The V end was cut by 7 bases, the J end by 2 bases, with 11 bases between. The CDR3 covers 13 residues. CDR3 coding DNA: TGTGCCAGCACCCTGACCGGCAACACTGAAGCTTTCTTT. This translates into CASTLTGNTEAFF.

This clonotype is labeled as medium-sized (0.01 to 0.1%). V is TRBV20-1 and J is TRBJ2-7; no clear D gene. The CDR3 is 14 amino acids. With 3 bases removed from V and 3 bases from J, the gap between germline ends came to 15 bases. Germline V CDR1 and CDR2: DFQATT, SNEGSKA (reference sequence). DNA of the CDR3: TGCAGTGCTAGGAGTCCTGGTTTCGGCTACGAGCAGTACTTC. Translation: CSARSPGFGYEQYF.

This clonotype was observed many times. V and J are TRBV7-2 and TRBJ2-5, with TRBD2 identical over 7 bases. This CDR3 has 14 residues. Germline CDR1 is SGHTA and CDR2 is FQGNSA. The junction had 3 bases not matched to a gene; V was cut back by 1 base and J by 4 bases. This CDR3 reads CASSLVGGGETQYF. In nucleotides, the CDR3 is TGTGCCAGCAGCTTAGTGGGCGGGGGAGAGACCCAGTACTTC.

This clonotype has at least ten counts. CDR3 sequence (DNA): TGCGCCAGCAGCCCCTCACTAGCGGGGGTGGACAAAAACATTCAGTACTTC. Its protein product is CASSPSLAGVDKNIQYF. The V and J genes are TRBV5-1 and TRBJ2-4; the match to TRBD2 covers 11 bases. V lost 4 bases to trimming and J lost 3 bases; unmatched junction nucleotides: 9. This CDR3 is built from 17 residues. The germline gives CDR1 SGHRS, CDR2 YFSETQ. Based on the CDR3 plus reference TRBV5-1 and TRBJ2-4, the full variable domain is KAGVTQTPRYLIKTRGQQVTLSCSPISGHRSVSWYQQTPGQGLQFLFEYFSETQRNKGNFPGRFSGRQFSNSRSEMNVSTLELGDSALYLCASSPSLAGVDKNIQYFGAGTRLSVL.

In this sample, this clonotype turned up many times. The chain recombines TRBV2 with TRBJ2-5; the D is unclear. V was cut by 2 bases and J by 4 bases, with 8 bases left in between. The CDR3 runs 13 residues. The germline V gene encodes CDR1 SNHLY and CDR2 FYNNEI. The CDR3 region is CASSESSPETQYF. In nucleotides, the CDR3 is TGTGCCAGCAGTGAAAGTAGCCCAGAGACCCAGTACTTC.

This clonotype was detected ten times or more. This sequence joins TRBV5-1 and TRBJ2-5; 7 nucleotides align to TRBD1. CDR3 length: 13 amino acids. Trimming at V came to 4 bases and at J to 4 bases, leaving 4 bases not matched to a gene. The germline V gene has CDR1 SGHRS and CDR2 YFSETQ. DNA for the CDR3: TGCGCCAGCAGCAGAGCAGGGGGAGAGACCCAGTACTTC. Translation: CASSRAGGETQYF.

This clonotype appeared many times. CDR3 sequence: CASSWNRGRPADTQYF. The CDR3 nucleotides read TGTGCCAGCAGTTGGAACCGGGGGCGCCCCGCAGATACGCAGTATTTT. The rearrangement joins TRBV6-2 or TRBV6-3 to TRBJ2-3; D is possibly TRBD1 or TRBD2 (6 bases each). V lost 4 bases and J lost 4, with 18 bases in between. The CDR3 loop spans 16 amino acids. CDR1 is MNHEY and CDR2 is SVGEGT in the germline V gene.

This clonotype was picked up many times. This chain connects TRBV7-2 to TRBJ2-1; the match to TRBD2 covers 7 bases. This CDR3 has 16 amino acids. Unmatched junction bases numbered 8, after V lost 6 bases and J lost 0 bases. CDR1 is SGHTA, CDR2 FQGNSA, per germline. The DNA for the CDR3 is TGTGCCAGCAGTTCATTCCGGGGGGTCTCCTACAATGAGCAGTTCTTC. Translated, it gives CASSSFRGVSYNEQFF. Complete variable domain (other parts from reference TRBV7-2 and TRBJ2-1): GAGVSQSPSNKVTEKGKDVELRCDPISGHTALYWYRQSLGQGLEFLIYFQGNSAPDKSGLPSDRFSAERTGGSVSTLTIQRTQQEDSAVYLCASSSFRGVSYNEQFFGPGTRLTVL.

This clonotype was counted ten times or more. The chain recombines TRBV5-1 with TRBJ2-5, with a possible D match to TRBD1 (5 bases). V was clipped by 0 bases and J by 3 bases, with 12 bases between them. Germline CDR1 reads SGHRS; CDR2 reads YFSETQ. This CDR3 is built from 15 residues. CDR3 bases: TGCGCCAGCAGCTTGGAGTGGGCAGGGAAAGAGACCCAGTACTTC. Amino acids: CASSLEWAGKETQYF.

In the case of this clonotype: A much larger clone lies a single base off, so this may be a read error. This chain links TRBV7-9 with TRBJ1-1, with 9 bases identical to TRBD1. V lost 6 bases, J lost 5 bases, and 10 bases stayed unmatched. Germline V CDR1 and CDR2: SEHNR, FQNEAQ (reference sequence). The CDR3 consists of 15 residues. The CDR3 here is CASSPSATGGTEAFF. The CDR3 DNA sequence: TGTGCCAGCAGTCCATCCGCGACAGGGGGAACTGAAGCTTTCTTT.

This clonotype has a count of ten or more. The V gene is TRBV15, the J gene TRBJ1-2; TRBD1 might be the D (6 bases). CDR1 is LNHNV and CDR2 is YYDKDF in the germline V gene (reference sequence). The CDR3 runs 16 residues. V lost 0 bases and J lost 4, with 15 bases in between. For the CDR3, the DNA is TGTGCCACCAGCAGAGATCGTCAGGGGCTCGTCTATGGCTACACCTTC. Translated, it gives CATSRDRQGLVYGYTF.

There are a few counts of this clonotype. The rearrangement joins TRBV11-2 to TRBJ2-3; 8 nucleotides match TRBD1. The V gene's germline CDR1 is SGHAT and CDR2 FQNNGV. Trimming at V came to 3 bases and at J to 1 base, leaving 6 bases not matched to a gene. The CDR3 is 16 amino acids. DNA for the CDR3: TGTGCCAGCAGCTTCAGGGCGGGACAGGGCACAGATACGCAGTATTTT. This gives the protein CASSFRAGQGTDTQYF.

This clonotype has a count of ten or more. V is TRBV18 and J is TRBJ2-3; D is unclear. V was shortened by 11 bases and J by 0 bases, with 12 bases between the two germline ends. CDR1 is KGHSH, CDR2 LQKENI, per germline. This CDR3 has 13 residues. DNA for the CDR3: TGTGCCGGCCAAACGGACAGCACAGATACGCAGTATTTT. Its translation: CAGQTDSTDTQYF.

This clonotype has ten or more counts. The J gene is TRBJ2-6, the V gene TRBV9; TRBD1 or TRBD2 may be the D gene (5 bases each). The germline V and J ends were trimmed by 4 bases and 0 bases, with 14 bases remaining between them. Germline V gives CDR1 SGDLS, CDR2 YYNGEE. There are 17 residues in the CDR3. CDR3: CASSFLSGRSGANVLTF. The CDR3 coding sequence is TGTGCCAGCAGCTTCCTTTCGGGACGCTCTGGGGCCAACGTCCTGACTTTC.

This clonotype has ten or more counts. The chain is built from TRBV4-3 and TRBJ1-2; D ambiguous. The length of the CDR3 is 15 residues. The V end was cut by 3 bases, the J end by 1 base, with 12 bases between. Germline CDR1 LGHNA, CDR2 YSLEER. CDR3 loop: CASSQSVVGNYGYTF. CDR3 DNA sequence: TGCGCCAGCAGCCAGTCAGTCGTGGGTAACTATGGCTACACCTTC.

Turning to this clonotype: A much larger clonotype is one base distant, so this may be a read error. This rearrangement joins TRBV5-1 to TRBJ1-1; D is uncertain. Per germline, CDR1 SGHRS and CDR2 YFSETQ. The CDR3 extends over 14 amino acids. The CDR3 region is CASGLVRSTTEAFF. In DNA, the CDR3 is TGCGCCAGCGGCTTGGTCCGCTCAACTACTGAAGCTTTCTTT.

This clonotype was counted between two and nine times. V gene TRBV19 combines with J gene TRBJ2-7, with D perhaps matching TRBD1 (6 bases). The CDR3 has 12 residues. V lost 5 bases, J lost 7 bases, and 12 bases lay in between. CDR1 is LNHDA and CDR2 is SQIVND in the germline V gene (reference sequence). CDR3 region: CASSYNRVEQYF. For the CDR3, the DNA is TGTGCCAGTAGTTACAACAGGGTTGAGCAGTACTTC. The whole variable domain, filled in from reference TRBV19 and TRBJ2-7, reads DGGITQSPKYLFRKEGQNVTLSCEQNLNHDAMYWYRQDPGQGLRLIYYSQIVNDFQKGDIAEGYSVSREKKESFPLTVTSAQKNPTAFYLCASSYNRVEQYFGPGTRLTVT.

This clonotype was seen at least ten times. The CDR3: CASSFIVEDTQYF. The CDR3 bases are TGCGCCAGCAGCTTCATTGTTGAAGATACGCAGTATTTT. J is TRBJ2-3 and V is TRBV5-1; D unclear. CDR1 and CDR2 from the germline V gene are SGHRS and YFSETQ. The germline V and J ends were trimmed by 2 bases and 5 bases, with 9 bases remaining between them. CDR3 length: 13 residues.

This clonotype occurred many times. The chain carries TRBV9 and TRBJ2-7, with TRBD2 matching 7 bases. V lost 0 bases to trimming and J lost 0 bases; unmatched junction nucleotides: 12. The CDR3 spans 18 residues. Germline V lookup: CDR1 SGDLS, CDR2 YYNGEE. The CDR3 DNA sequence: TGTGCCAGCAGCGTAGCTACGGGGACGGGGGGAAGCTCCTACGAGCAGTACTTC. It yields the protein CASSVATGTGGSSYEQYF.

The table lists this clonotype with many counts. J is TRBJ2-7 and V is TRBV6-6; TRBD1 is a possible D gene (5 bases). The V end lost 5 bases, the J end lost 5 bases, and 7 bases lay between the germline ends. This CDR3 comprises 11 residues. Germline values: CDR1 MNHNY, CDR2 SVGAGI (reference sequence). The CDR3 spells CASSARDEQYF. CDR3 nucleotides: TGTGCCAGCAGTGCCAGGGACGAGCAGTACTTC.

This chain uses TRBV7-9 with TRBJ2-5; D uncertain. Germline V gene lookup returns CDR1 SEHNR and CDR2 FQNEAQ (reference sequence). V was clipped by 5 bases and J by 1 base, with 11 bases between them. This CDR3 is 14 amino acids long. This CDR3 reads CASSPSPPQETQYF. The CDR3 DNA sequence: TGTGCCAGCAGCCCCAGTCCCCCCCAAGAGACCCAGTACTTC.

This clonotype was recorded many times. This CDR3 is CASSLRGRPPYEQYF. The CDR3 nucleotides are TGTGCCAGCAGTCTCCGGGGGAGACCGCCCTACGAGCAGTACTTC. The chain carries TRBV12-3 or TRBV12-4 and TRBJ2-7; D is possibly TRBD2 (6 bases). There are 15 residues in the CDR3. V shed 5 bases and J shed 2 bases, with 16 bases lying between them.

This clonotype was counted many times. This chain connects TRBV12-3 or TRBV12-4 to TRBJ2-4; TRBD1 is a possible D gene (6 bases). The CDR3 length is 19 residues. Trimming pared 7 bases from V and 2 bases from J, leaving 27 bases between. The CDR3 is CASTYLETIGTLSKNIQYF. CDR3 bases: TGTGCCAGCACCTACCTGGAGACCATCGGGACACTATCCAAAAACATTCAGTACTTC.

This clonotype was detected many times. The rearrangement uses TRBV18 and TRBJ1-5, with a weak D call TRBD1 (5 bases). The V gene lost 7 bases and the J gene lost 2 bases, with 12 bases spanning the gap. Germline values: CDR1 KGHSH, CDR2 LQKENI. The length of the CDR3 is 14 residues. The CDR3 spells CASCGDWGNQPQHF. As DNA, the CDR3 is TGTGCCAGCTGTGGGGACTGGGGCAATCAGCCCCAGCATTTT.